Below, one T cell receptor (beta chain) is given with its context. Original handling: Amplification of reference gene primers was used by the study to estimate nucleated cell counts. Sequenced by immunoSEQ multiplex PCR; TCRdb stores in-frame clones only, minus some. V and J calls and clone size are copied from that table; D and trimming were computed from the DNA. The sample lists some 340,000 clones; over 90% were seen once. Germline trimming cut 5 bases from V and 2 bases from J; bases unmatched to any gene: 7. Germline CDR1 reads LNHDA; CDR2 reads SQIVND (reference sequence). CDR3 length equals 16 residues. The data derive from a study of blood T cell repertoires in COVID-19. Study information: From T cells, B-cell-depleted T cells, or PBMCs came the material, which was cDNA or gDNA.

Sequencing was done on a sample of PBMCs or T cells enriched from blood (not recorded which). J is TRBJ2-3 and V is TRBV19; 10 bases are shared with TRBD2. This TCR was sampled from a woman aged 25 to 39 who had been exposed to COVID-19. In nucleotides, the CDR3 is TGTGCCAGTAGTCCCACTAGCGGGACGATCACAGATACGCAGTATTTT. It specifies CASSPTSGTITDTQYF.